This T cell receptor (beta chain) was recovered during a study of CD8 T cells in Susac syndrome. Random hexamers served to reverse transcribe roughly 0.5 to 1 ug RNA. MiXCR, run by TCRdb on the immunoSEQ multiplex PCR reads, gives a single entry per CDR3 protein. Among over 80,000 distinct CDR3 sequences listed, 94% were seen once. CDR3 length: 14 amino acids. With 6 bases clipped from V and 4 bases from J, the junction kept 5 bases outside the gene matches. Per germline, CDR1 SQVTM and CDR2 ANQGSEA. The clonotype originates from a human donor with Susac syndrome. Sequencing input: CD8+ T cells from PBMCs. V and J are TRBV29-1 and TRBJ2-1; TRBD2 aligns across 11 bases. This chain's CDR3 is CSVVGLADYNEQFF. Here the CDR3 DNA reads TGCAGCGTCGTGGGACTAGCGGATTACAATGAGCAGTTCTTC.